This is a list of T cell receptor beta chains from one sample in a study of blood T cell repertoires in COVID-19. Generated by immunoSEQ multiplex PCR, the TCRdb table keeps only in-frame clones and is missing some. The data hold around 130,000 clones, with about 81% observed a single time. The sequencing sample was made of PBMCs or T cells enriched from blood (not recorded which). The source of these receptors is a man aged 35 to 55 with acute COVID-19. CDR3s include the opening cysteine and the closing phenylalanine or tryptophan. A D gene is named only where the DNA matches it firmly. Only some rows state a clone size, as once, few, many or a class for expanded clones.

V	J	D	size	CDR3	DNA
TRBV19	TRBJ1-1	NA	NA	CASRNQGYTEAFF	TGTGCCAGTAGGAATCAGGGCTACACTGAAGCTTTCTTT
TRBV18	TRBJ1-1	TRBD1	NA	CASSLTGGKDTEAFF	TGTGCCAGCTCACTTACAGGGGGCAAGGACACTGAAGCTTTCTTT
TRBV3-1/TRBV3-2	TRBJ1-6	NA	once	CASSATSAGSPLHF	TGTGCCAGCTCTGCGACCTCGGCGGGCTCACCCCTCCACTTT
TRBV2	TRBJ2-2	NA	NA	CASLQGVVENTGELFF	TGTGCCAGCCTCCAAGGGGTGGTTGAAAACACCGGGGAGCTGTTTTTT
TRBV28	TRBJ2-3	NA	NA	CASSLVAGTQYF	TGTGCCAGCAGTTTAGTGGCAGGTACGCAGTATTTT
TRBV10-3	TRBJ2-3	TRBD2	NA	CAILAGEGTDTQYF	TGTGCCATCTTAGCGGGAGAGGGCACAGATACGCAGTATTTT
TRBV2	TRBJ1-1	NA	NA	CASRYRDTGTEAFF	TGTGCCAGCAGGTACAGGGATACGGGCACTGAAGCTTTCTTT
TRBV7-2	TRBJ2-1	NA	NA	CASSSGQHNEQFF	TGTGCCAGCAGCTCCGGACAGCACAATGAGCAGTTCTTC
TRBV12-5	TRBJ2-2	TRBD2	NA	CASGLGLAGGTGELFF	TGTGCTAGTGGTTTGGGGCTAGCGGGAGGCACCGGGGAGCTGTTTTTT
TRBV28	TRBJ1-4	NA	NA	CASKTGAAEKLFF	TGTGCCAGCAAGACAGGAGCCGCTGAAAAACTGTTTTTT
TRBV11-3	TRBJ2-1	TRBD2	few	CASSSREGRSNNEQFF	TGTGCCAGCAGCTCTCGGGAGGGCCGGTCGAACAATGAGCAGTTCTTC
TRBV7-8	TRBJ1-4	NA	NA	CASSLGGVNEKLFF	TGTGCCAGCAGCTTAGGCGGGGTTAATGAAAAACTGTTTTTT
TRBV2	TRBJ1-6	TRBD1	NA	CASSEEGAKDSPLHF	TGTGCCAGCAGTGAAGAGGGGGCAAAGGATTCACCCCTCCACTTT
TRBV7-9	TRBJ1-4	NA	NA	CASSQLTGFNEKLFF	TGTGCCAGCAGCCAACTAACAGGGTTTAATGAAAAACTGTTTTTT
TRBV7-2	TRBJ2-7	NA	NA	CASSPLADSYEQYF	TGTGCCAGCAGCCCGTTAGCGGACTCCTACGAGCAGTACTTC
TRBV3-1/TRBV3-2	TRBJ1-5	NA	few	CASSRGGGNNQPQHF	TGTGCCAGCAGCAGGGGGGGCGGGAACAATCAGCCCCAGCATTTT
TRBV7-3	TRBJ2-2	TRBD2	NA	CASSLTGTSATGELFF	TGTGCCAGCAGCCTGACCGGGACTAGCGCCACCGGGGAGCTGTTTTTT
TRBV5-1	TRBJ1-6	TRBD1	once	CASSLGTGVNSPLHF	TGCGCCAGCAGCTTGGGGACAGGGGTGAATTCACCCCTCCACTTT
TRBV7-9	TRBJ2-1	NA	NA	CASSPWLYEQFF	TGTGCCAGCAGCCCCTGGCTGTATGAGCAGTTCTTC
TRBV7-2	TRBJ2-5	TRBD2	NA	CASSATSGGGGETQYF	TGTGCCAGCAGCGCTACTAGCGGAGGGGGAGGGGAGACCCAGTACTTC
TRBV6-5	TRBJ2-7	TRBD1	NA	CASLGQGSHEQYF	TGTGCCAGCCTCGGACAGGGGAGCCACGAGCAGTACTTC
TRBV29-1	TRBJ2-3	NA	few	CSVEKGDGTDTQYF	TGCAGCGTTGAAAAGGGGGACGGCACAGATACGCAGTATTTT
TRBV19	TRBJ1-5	NA	NA	CASTDRQATYSNQPQHF	TGTGCCAGTACCGATCGGCAGGCAACATATAGCAATCAGCCCCAGCATTTT
TRBV7-9	TRBJ2-1	NA	NA	CASSPRLEAEQFF	TGTGCCAGCAGCCCCCGACTAGAAGCTGAGCAGTTCTTC
TRBV5-1	TRBJ1-2	NA	NA	CASSLTGSSDYGYTF	TGCGCCAGCAGCCTTACCGGGTCGAGTGACTATGGCTACACCTTC
TRBV7-9	TRBJ1-2	NA	NA	CASSFGSGPKGGYTF	TGTGCCAGCAGCTTTGGATCAGGACCGAAGGGGGGCTACACCTTC
TRBV5-1	TRBJ1-4	NA	NA	CASSRETVNEKLFF	TGCGCCAGCAGTCGTGAAACGGTGAATGAAAAACTGTTTTTT
TRBV3-1/TRBV3-2	TRBJ2-2	TRBD1	NA	CASSLRDRVTGELFF	TGTGCCAGCAGCCTAAGGGACAGGGTTACCGGGGAGCTGTTTTTT
TRBV3-1/TRBV3-2	TRBJ1-1	NA	NA	CASRSTTNTEAFF	TGTGCCAGCAGGAGCACTACCAACACTGAAGCTTTCTTT
TRBV18	TRBJ2-7	TRBD2	NA	CASSPGDGRAGEQYF	TGTGCCAGCTCACCCGGGGACGGGAGGGCCGGCGAGCAGTACTTC
TRBV19	TRBJ2-1	NA	NA	CASSIVGALGNEQFF	TGTGCCAGTAGTATAGTTGGGGCCTTGGGCAATGAGCAGTTCTTC
TRBV2	TRBJ2-5	TRBD1	few	CASSEQGAGETQYF	TGTGCCAGCAGCGAACAGGGGGCAGGGGAGACCCAGTACTTC
TRBV27	TRBJ1-2	NA	NA	CASSSEARANYGYTF	TGTGCCAGCAGTTCAGAGGCCCGTGCTAACTATGGCTACACCTTC
TRBV6-1	TRBJ1-2	NA	NA	CASSEGYTGYWVGYTF	TGTGCCAGCAGTGAAGGATATACAGGGTATTGGGTTGGCTACACCTTC
TRBV6-5	TRBJ2-2	TRBD2	NA	CASSWQGLGNTGELFF	TGTGCCAGCAGTTGGCAGGGACTAGGGAACACCGGGGAGCTGTTTTTT
TRBV11-2	TRBJ1-2	NA	few	CASSLGRDGYTF	TGTGCCAGCAGCTTAGGCAGGGATGGCTACACCTTC